Below are 26 T cell receptor beta chains sequenced from a single sample in a study of cytomegalovirus exposure and HLA in healthy donors. Use of 60 Vbeta and 13 Jbeta primers characterized the PCR. The data were produced by immunoSEQ multiplex PCR, yet TCRdb's version contains in-frame clones alone and is incomplete. The table lists 150,000 to 200,000 clones, roughly 84% of them singletons, with around 0.97% in the top ten. Material for sequencing was PBMCs. These receptors were collected from a man under 40 in good health and CMV-seronegative.

This chain connects TRBV9 to TRBJ2-5; a possible D gene is TRBD2 (7 bases). CDR3 length equals 16 residues. Germline-derived CDR1 and CDR2 are SGDLS and YYNGEE. Trimming took 0 bases from V and 9 from J, leaving 21 bases between them. The CDR3, as DNA: TGTGCCAGCAGCGTAGGGGGGGGGCTCCCAGAGTTGGCCCAGTACTTC. Protein sequence: CASSVGGGLPELAQYF.

This clone has a single count. The chain combines TRBV5-1 with TRBJ2-2, with 7 bases lining up with TRBD1. Unmatched junction bases numbered 6, after V lost 3 bases and J lost 1 base. Germline values: CDR1 SGHRS, CDR2 YFSETQ. The CDR3 is made up of 16 amino acids. CDR3 sequence reads: CASSSGGQLNTGELFF. DNA of the CDR3: TGCGCCAGCAGCTCAGGGGGACAGCTGAACACCGGGGAGCTGTTTTTT.

V gene TRBV27 combines with J gene TRBJ2-1; TRBD1 agrees at 10 bases. V trimming: 5 bases; J trimming: 2 bases; junction bases outside the gene matches: 6. Germline V gives CDR1 MNHEY, CDR2 SMNVEV (reference sequence). The CDR3 is 16 residues long. In DNA form, the CDR3 reads TGTGCCAGCAGTCTGACCGGGACAGGGGCCTACAATGAGCAGTTCTTC. This encodes CASSLTGTGAYNEQFF.

This clone was picked up one time. This chain connects TRBV7-9 to TRBJ2-7, with 10 bases matching TRBD2. This CDR3 is 14 amino acids long. Germline CDR1 reads SEHNR; CDR2 reads FQNEAQ (reference sequence). V dropped 6 bases and J dropped 3; count of bases not matched to a gene: 5. CDR3 nucleotide sequence: TGTGCCAGCAGACCTAGCGGGGGTTTCTACGAGCAGTACTTC. Amino acid sequence: CASRPSGGFYEQYF.

This clone occurred once. J is TRBJ1-5 and V is TRBV6-5; 7 bases are shared with TRBD1. The junction had 14 bases not matched to a gene; V was cut back by 8 bases and J by 7 bases. In germline, CDR1 is MNHEY, CDR2 SVGAGI. CDR3 length equals 15 residues. CDR3 DNA sequence: TGTGCCAGCTCACGAACAGGGGTCGGAGAACAGCCCCAGCATTTT. Protein: CASSRTGVGEQPQHF.

The CDR3 spells CASSPSHTYNEQFF. The CDR3 bases are TGTGCCAGCTCACCCTCCCACACATACAATGAGCAGTTCTTC. The gene calls are TRBV18 and TRBJ2-1, with unresolved D. The CDR3 contains 14 residues. CDR1 is KGHSH, CDR2 LQKENI, per germline. V gave up 3 bases and J gave up 4 bases, with 10 bases separating them.

This chain connects TRBV30 to TRBJ2-7, with D tentatively TRBD2 (6 bases). V was pared by 1 base and J by 4 bases, with 17 bases between. The CDR3 totals 15 residues. CDR1 is GTSNPN, CDR2 SVGIG, per germline (reference sequence). The CDR3 DNA sequence: TGTGCCTGGAGTGCCCCGGGACTGAGGGTTTACGAGCAGTACTTC. Its translation: CAWSAPGLRVYEQYF.

The chain has TRBV19 and TRBJ1-6; D remains unclear. V dropped 8 bases and J dropped 0 bases, with 8 bases sitting between them. CDR1 and CDR2 (germline): LNHDA, SQIVND (reference sequence). CDR3 length equals 14 residues. CDR3 sequence reads: CASSPSSYNSPLHF. Here the CDR3 DNA reads TGTGCCAGTTCCCCGAGCTCCTATAATTCACCCCTCCACTTT.

The chain recombines TRBV4-2 with TRBJ2-7; 7 bases agree with TRBD2. Germline V lookup: CDR1 LGHNA, CDR2 YNFKEQ. Trimming removed 4 bases from V and 3 bases from J; junction bases left unmatched: 9. The CDR3 totals 15 residues. This chain's CDR3 is CASSPQTREHYEQYF. CDR3 sequence (DNA): TGTGCCAGCAGCCCCCAGACGCGGGAGCACTACGAGCAGTACTTC.

This clone occurred once. The CDR3 DNA reads TGCGCCAGCAGCTCTCCTAAGGACACCGGGACAAAATACTCGCAAGCTAACTATGGCTACACCTTC. As protein: CASSSPKDTGTKYSQANYGYTF. V gene TRBV5-1 combines with J gene TRBJ1-2, with D perhaps TRBD1 (6 bases). The germline V gene encodes CDR1 SGHRS and CDR2 YFSETQ. This CDR3 has 22 amino acids. V was shortened by 3 bases and J by 0 bases, with 33 bases between the two germline ends.

The V and J genes are TRBV14 and TRBJ1-2; D gene ambiguous. Germline V gives CDR1 SGHDN, CDR2 FVKESK. Deletions cut 1 base from V and 4 bases from J, with 10 bases between. CDR3 size: 14 residues. The CDR3 DNA reads as TGTGCCAGCAGCCAAGTGGCCAGTCGCTATGGCTACACCTTC. Translated, it gives CASSQVASRYGYTF.

V and J are TRBV28 and TRBJ1-2; D is uncertain. The length of the CDR3 is 13 residues. Germline values: CDR1 MDHEN, CDR2 SYDVKM. Trimming stripped 1 base from V and 8 bases from J, with 11 bases between. The CDR3 reads CASSLSAGRGYTF. CDR3 nucleotides: TGTGCCAGCAGTTTATCGGCGGGTCGGGGCTACACCTTC.

The CDR3 sequence is CASRHPSHIGQGPTYEQYF. Written as DNA, the CDR3 is TGTGCCAGCCGCCATCCCTCGCATATCGGACAGGGGCCCACCTACGAGCAGTACTTC. V and J are TRBV27 and TRBJ2-7; 9 nucleotides line up with TRBD1. There are 19 residues in the CDR3. V shed 8 bases, J shed 2 bases, and the junction held 22 bases outside the gene matches. CDR1 and CDR2 (germline): MNHEY, SMNVEV (reference sequence).

To note about this clone: At one end, the junction sequence differs from germline, possibly due to a read error. The chain couples TRBV5-8 to TRBJ2-7, with TRBD2 matching 11 bases. The germline V gene encodes CDR1 SGHTS and CDR2 YDEGEE. This CDR3 contains 16 residues. CDR3 residues: CAGRPGGSGRAYEQYF. As DNA, the CDR3 is TGTGCCGGCAGACCAGGGGGTAGCGGGAGGGCCTACGAGCAGTACTTC.

This chain links TRBV4-1 with TRBJ2-1, with D uncertain. The length of the CDR3 is 16 residues. Germline V gene lookup returns CDR1 MGHRA and CDR2 YSYEKL. Trimming removed 4 bases from V and 4 bases from J, with 17 bases in between. This CDR3 is CASSLGGTARYNEQFF. The DNA for the CDR3 is TGCGCCAGCAGCCTTGGCGGCACGGCGCGGTACAATGAGCAGTTCTTC.

This clone was detected only once. The CDR3 nucleotides are TGTGCCAGCAGCGTGGGGACAGGGGGCAAGGGGGAGCTGTTTTTT. This gives the protein CASSVGTGGKGELFF. This chain connects TRBV7-8 to TRBJ2-2; 12 nucleotides line up with TRBD1. V shed 5 bases, J shed 8 bases, and the junction held 6 bases outside the gene matches. Looked up from germline, CDR1 is SGHVS and CDR2 is FQNEAQ. The CDR3 covers 15 residues.

This sequence joins TRBV4-2 and TRBJ2-1; 8 bases map to TRBD2. Trimming cost V 2 bases and J 7 bases; bases outside gene matches: 10. Looked up from germline, CDR1 is LGHNA and CDR2 is YNFKEQ. This CDR3 spans 16 amino acids. The CDR3 region is CASSQKDGRAGNEQFF. The CDR3 nucleotides are TGTGCCAGCAGCCAAAAGGACGGGAGGGCCGGGAATGAGCAGTTCTTC.

The V and J genes are TRBV13 and TRBJ2-7; 11 bases are a match to TRBD2. The CDR3 is 16 residues long. Losses at the gene ends were 1 base for V and 3 bases for J; bases not matched to a gene: 5. CDR1 and CDR2 from the germline V gene are PRHDT and FYEKMQ (reference sequence). CDR3 in amino acids: CASSLVAGGPFYEQYF. The CDR3 DNA reads as TGTGCCAGCAGCTTAGTAGCGGGAGGGCCTTTCTACGAGCAGTACTTC. Full variable domain (outside the CDR3, taken from reference TRBV13 and TRBJ2-7): AAGVIQSPRHLIKEKRETATLKCYPIPRHDTVYWYQQGPGQDPQFLISFYEKMQSDKGSIPDRFSAQQFSDYHSELNMSSLELGDSALYFCASSLVAGGPFYEQYFGPGTRLTVT.

Note on this clone: One end of the junction is discordant with germline, which a read error may explain. CDR3 sequence: CASSRDRTSEAQYF. The CDR3 coding sequence is TGTGCCAGCAGTCGGGACAGAACATCAGAGGCCCAGTACTTC. This rearrangement joins TRBV6-5 to TRBJ2-5, with 7 bases aligning to TRBD1. This CDR3 contains 14 residues. The germline gives CDR1 MNHEY, CDR2 SVGAGI.

Note on this clone: This CDR3 is also generated by other DNA sequences in the sample. The V gene is TRBV6-5, the J gene TRBJ1-5; 7 bases are a match to TRBD1. V was pared by 4 bases and J by 1 base, with 4 bases of the junction left unmatched. This CDR3 is 15 amino acids long. From germline, CDR1 is MNHEY and CDR2 SVGAGI. The CDR3 DNA sequence: TGTGCCAGCAGTTTGCAGGGGGGCAGCAATCAGCCCCAGCATTTT. As protein: CASSLQGGSNQPQHF.

This clone has just a few counts. This chain links TRBV6-1 with TRBJ2-7; 7 nucleotides match TRBD2. The CDR3 is 13 amino acids. Unmatched junction bases numbered 6, after V lost 8 bases and J lost 2 bases. Looked up from germline, CDR1 is MNHNS and CDR2 is SASEGT. The DNA of the CDR3 is TGTGCCAGCGGGGGGGGTACTGCCTACGAGCAGTACTTC. Its translation: CASGGGTAYEQYF.

This chain links TRBV7-6 with TRBJ2-5; 7 nucleotides match TRBD1. V lost 1 base and J lost 2; bases outside the gene matches: 4. This CDR3 has 15 amino acids. Germline CDR1 reads SGHVS; CDR2 reads FNYEAQ. The CDR3 nucleotides read TGTGCCAGCAGCTTAGTTCGACAGGGACAAGAGACCCAGTACTTC. Translation gives CASSLVRQGQETQYF.

This chain uses TRBV29-1 with TRBJ2-7; the match to TRBD1 covers 10 bases. Germline V CDR1 and CDR2: SQVTM, ANQGSEA. The J segment lost 7 bases and the V segment lost 5 bases, leaving 8 bases of the junction unmatched. The CDR3 runs 13 residues. CDR3 protein: CSVNRDRGLEQYF. CDR3 DNA: TGCAGCGTTAACCGGGACAGGGGACTGGAGCAGTACTTC.

The chain is built from TRBV5-1 and TRBJ2-2; 7 positions agree with TRBD2. CDR3 length equals 18 residues. In germline, CDR1 is SGHRS, CDR2 YFSETQ. The V segment lost 0 bases and the J segment 0 bases; nucleotides outside the gene matches: 8. DNA of the CDR3: TGCGCCAGCAGCTTGGTTCCTAGCGGTCTCGCGAACACCGGGGAGCTGTTTTTT. Amino acid sequence: CASSLVPSGLANTGELFF.

The chain joins TRBV4-3 to TRBJ2-7; TRBD1 is a possible D gene (5 bases). Germline V lookup: CDR1 LGHNA, CDR2 YSLEER. Trimming pared 0 bases from V and 2 bases from J, leaving 14 bases between. The CDR3 runs 16 residues. CDR3 residues: CASSQDPETAAYEQYF. For the CDR3, the DNA is TGCGCCAGCAGCCAAGATCCCGAGACAGCCGCCTACGAGCAGTACTTC.

The rearrangement links TRBV29-1 to TRBJ1-1, with D unresolved. The V end was cut by 2 bases, the J end by 6 bases, with 7 bases between. The CDR3 runs to 11 residues. Germline CDR1 is SQVTM and CDR2 is ANQGSEA. The CDR3 bases are TGCAGCGTTGAATCGGGTCCTGAAGCTTTCTTT. Translation: CSVESGPEAFF.